The next 10 T cell receptor beta chains were all read from a single sample in a study of neoadjuvant anti-PD-1 for oral cavity cancer. Generated by immunoSEQ multiplex PCR, the TCRdb table keeps only in-frame clones and is missing some. The sample includes over 10,000 clones, about 65% seen only once; the top ten take approximately 2%. Sequenced material: PBMCs, taken before nivolumab (anti-PD-1) treatment. These receptors were taken from a person aged 35-80 years with oral cavity squamous cell carcinoma.

This sequence joins TRBV10-3 and TRBJ2-1, with 11 bases identical to TRBD1. The CDR3 has 16 residues. CDR1 is ENHRY, CDR2 SYGVKD, per germline. V gave up 4 bases and J gave up 0 bases; unmatched junction bases: 2. CDR3 in DNA: TGTGCCATCAGTGGGGGGACAGGGGGCTCCTACAATGAGCAGTTCTTC. This sequence encodes CAISGGTGGSYNEQFF.

The V gene is TRBV20-1, the J gene TRBJ2-1; D remains unclear. Germline CDR1 and CDR2: DFQATT and SNEGSKA (reference sequence). Deletions cut 3 bases from V and 10 bases from J, with 10 bases between. CDR3 size: 11 residues. This CDR3 reads CSASAFGEQFF. The CDR3 DNA follows: TGCAGTGCTAGCGCCTTTGGGGAGCAGTTCTTC.

This chain links TRBV4-2 with TRBJ2-7, with 9 bases lining up with TRBD2. The germline gives CDR1 LGHNA, CDR2 YNFKEQ. CDR3 length equals 16 residues. V was clipped by 0 bases and J by 0 bases; unmatched bases: 3. CDR3 nucleotides: TGTGCCAGCAGCCAAGATCTAGCGGGGAGCTCCTACGAGCAGTACTTC. Translation: CASSQDLAGSSYEQYF.

The J gene is TRBJ1-2, the V gene TRBV11-2; D unclear. V was shortened by 4 bases and J by 2 bases, with 11 bases between the two germline ends. CDR1 SGHAT and CDR2 FQNNGV come from the germline V gene. The length of the CDR3 is 14 residues. Written as DNA, the CDR3 is TGTGCCAGCAGCTCACAGAATGTAAACTATGGCTACACCTTC. Translation gives CASSSQNVNYGYTF.

This rearrangement joins TRBV7-8 to TRBJ2-7; D is unresolved. V lost 5 bases to trimming and J lost 4 bases, with 9 bases between them. Germline V lookup: CDR1 SGHVS, CDR2 FQNEAQ. This CDR3 spans 12 amino acids. The CDR3 coding sequence is TGTGCCAGCAGCAGAACAGATTACGAGCAGTACTTC. Its translation is CASSRTDYEQYF.

This sequence joins TRBV7-2 and TRBJ2-1; 11 nucleotides match TRBD2. The CDR3 runs to 15 residues. Trimming took 5 bases from V and 4 from J; bases not matched to a gene: 4. Germline CDR1 reads SGHTA; CDR2 reads FQGNSA. CDR3 coding DNA: TGTGCCAGCAGCCCCCGGACTAGCGGGTACAATGAGCAGTTCTTC. Amino acids: CASSPRTSGYNEQFF.

This clone was counted a few times. The V call is TRBV6-5, the J call TRBJ1-2, with no clear D. The CDR3 is 13 amino acids. CDR1 MNHEY and CDR2 SVGAGI come from the germline V gene. Trimming shortened V by 5 bases and J by 4 bases, and 11 bases separated the two germline ends. The CDR3 DNA reads TGTGCCAGCAGTCTGGCCCCACGCTATGGCTACACCTTC. Translation: CASSLAPRYGYTF.

The table lists this clone with a few counts. The chain employs TRBV7-2 and TRBJ1-2; maybe TRBD1 (5 bases). Germline V gene data show CDR1 as SGHTA and CDR2 as FQGNSA. Trimming left V 5 bases short and J 8 bases short, with 21 bases between. This CDR3 region has 15 residues. CDR3 sequence (DNA): TGTGCCAGCAGCCCCCGGGACCCGGGGGGAGAGGGCTACACCTTC. This encodes CASSPRDPGGEGYTF.

The chain employs TRBV9 and TRBJ2-1; 13 positions match TRBD2. The germline CDR1 and CDR2 sequences are SGDLS and YYNGEE. The CDR3 sequence is 17 residues long. V shed 0 bases, J shed 5 bases, and the junction held 5 bases outside the gene matches. The CDR3 bases are TGTGCCAGCAGCGTAGGGACTAGCGGGGGCTTTAACAATGAGCAGTTCTTC. It codes for CASSVGTSGGFNNEQFF.

The gene calls are TRBV5-6 and TRBJ1-2, with 7 nucleotides matching TRBD1. This CDR3 is built from 14 residues. Per germline, CDR1 SGHDT and CDR2 YYEEEE. With V trimmed by 3 bases and J by 1 base, 3 bases remained unmatched. The CDR3 region is CASSSGGDNYGYTF. CDR3 bases: TGTGCCAGCAGCTCAGGGGGGGATAACTATGGCTACACCTTC.